This TCR beta chain was retrieved from a study of CD8+CD57+ T cells in acquired aplastic anemia. About the research overall: 3.2 ug was the average amount of DNA from sorted CD4+ and CD8+ cells.

This clonotype was picked up many times. Its target is unknown. Germline CDR1 reads SEHNR; CDR2 reads FQNEAQ (reference sequence). CDR3 length: 11 amino acids. Losses at the gene ends were 6 bases for V and 12 bases for J; bases not matched to a gene: 5. Study results and limitations: Levels of CD8+ Simpson's diversity were not significantly distinct in patients versus controls. Patients had fewer than 35 CD8+ CDR3 sequences in common with controls (the shared set).

Profiles of TCR beta VDJ and CDR3 were generated from a genomic DNA template. One entry per CDR3 protein results from TCRdb running MiXCR on the reads. The repertoire holds 150,000 or so distinct CDR3 sequences, approximately 51% seen once, with roughly 3.5% in the top ten. Sequencing involved patients with CD8+CD57+ cell expansion previously shown by flow cytometry. At blood sampling, none of the patients had yet received therapy. This TCR derives from a human donor with aplastic anemia. The specimen was sorted CD4+, CD8+, or CD8+CD57+ T cells (not recorded which) from PBMCs. This chain links TRBV7-9 with TRBJ2-1, with 7 bases that match TRBD1. CDR3 in amino acids: CASRPGQRQFF. The CDR3 region has the DNA TGTGCCAGCAGACCGGGACAGAGGCAGTTCTTC.